The 12 T cell receptor beta chains listed next were all sequenced from one sample in a study of blood T cell repertoires in COVID-19. Here immunoSEQ multiplex PCR was the method, and the copy in TCRdb shows in-frame clones only, minus some. The profile shows 250,000 to 400,000 clones, 85% to 90% of them singletons. Sequences were obtained from peripheral blood. The receptors derive from a woman in her twenties or thirties with COVID-19, enrolled during active disease.

This sequence joins TRBV28 and TRBJ1-2; 10 positions agree with TRBD1. Germline V gene lookup returns CDR1 MDHEN and CDR2 SYDVKM. The CDR3 has 14 residues. V dropped 5 bases and J dropped 12; count of bases not matched to a gene: 12. The chain's CDR3 is CASSGGTGARTHTF. The CDR3 DNA reads TGTGCCAGCAGTGGAGGGACAGGGGCCAGAACTCACACCTTC.

The chain is built from TRBV6-6 and TRBJ2-7, with D uncertain. There are 11 residues in the CDR3. Trimming shortened V by 2 bases and J by 5 bases, and 4 bases separated the two germline ends. The germline V gene has CDR1 MNHNY and CDR2 SVGAGI (reference sequence). The CDR3 reads CASSYVDEQYF. CDR3 coding DNA: TGTGCCAGCAGTTACGTAGACGAGCAGTACTTC.

The rearrangement joins TRBV13 to TRBJ2-7; weak D call: TRBD1 (6 bases). Germline V gene data show CDR1 as PRHDT and CDR2 as FYEKMQ (reference sequence). Trimming cost V 4 bases and J 3 bases, with 13 bases left between them. The CDR3 has 14 amino acids. The DNA for the CDR3 is TGTGCCAGCAGCTATCGGACAGAGAGCTACGAGCAGTACTTC. This gives the protein CASSYRTESYEQYF.

This chain connects TRBV6-5 to TRBJ2-7; perhaps TRBD1 as D (6 bases). Trimming removed 7 bases at V and 1 base at J, with 11 bases between. The CDR3 consists of 13 residues. Germline V CDR1 and CDR2: MNHEY, SVGAGI. The CDR3 DNA is TGTGCCAGCAAACCAACAGGGTCCTACGAGCAGTACTTC. As protein: CASKPTGSYEQYF.

J is TRBJ2-3 and V is TRBV27; TRBD2 might be the D (6 bases). The V and J ends lost 6 bases and 4 bases respectively, with 17 bases between them. This CDR3 spans 15 amino acids. Germline V gene sequence: CDR1 MNHEY, CDR2 SMNVEV (reference sequence). CDR3 nucleotides: TGTGCCAGCAGCCCGGGACTGTTCCCGGCAGATACGCAGTATTTT. It specifies CASSPGLFPADTQYF.

The V call is TRBV28, the J call TRBJ2-3, with 7 positions matching TRBD2. CDR3 length equals 16 residues. The V gene end was trimmed by 7 bases and the J gene end by 2 bases; junction bases not matched to a gene: 12. Per the germline V gene, CDR1 is MDHEN and CDR2 is SYDVKM. As DNA, the CDR3 is TGTGCCAGCAAAGGGAGCGCAGCGGGATTCACAGATACGCAGTATTTT. This sequence encodes CASKGSAAGFTDTQYF.

Notes on this clone: Distinct nucleotide sequences in the sample also encode this CDR3. The chain uses TRBV6-4 and TRBJ2-1, with TRBD2 identical over 12 bases. The CDR3 covers 14 residues. Germline V gene lookup returns CDR1 MRHNA and CDR2 SNTAGT. V shed 4 bases, J shed 7 bases, and the junction held 2 bases outside the gene matches. The CDR3 bases are TGTGCCAGCAGTGGTCTAGCGGGGGGGAATGAGCAGTTCTTC. This encodes CASSGLAGGNEQFF.

The CDR3 coding sequence is TGTGCCAGTAGTTCCGGGACACTCGGGCTCGGAAACACCATATATTTT. Residues: CASSSGTLGLGNTIYF. The chain combines TRBV19 with TRBJ1-3; TRBD1 might be the D (6 bases). Per the germline V gene, CDR1 is LNHDA and CDR2 is SQIVND (reference sequence). This CDR3 contains 16 residues. Trimming removed 5 bases from V and 4 bases from J, with 18 bases in between.

This rearrangement joins TRBV6-5 to TRBJ1-2; D may be TRBD1 (5 bases). From germline, CDR1 is MNHEY and CDR2 SVGAGI. Trimming took off 2 bases at V and 6 bases at J, with 10 bases between the two ends. The CDR3 runs to 13 residues. CDR3 sequence: CASSYGARNGYTF. The CDR3 nucleotides read TGTGCCAGCAGTTACGGGGCGCGGAATGGCTACACCTTC.

V gene TRBV7-9 combines with J gene TRBJ2-1; D is unclear. V was pared by 2 bases and J by 0 bases, with 11 bases between. The V gene's germline CDR1 is SEHNR and CDR2 FQNEAQ (reference sequence). The CDR3 sequence is 16 residues long. CDR3: CASSLRADSSYNEQFF. CDR3 nucleotide sequence: TGTGCCAGCAGCTTACGTGCGGATAGCTCCTACAATGAGCAGTTCTTC.

This chain links TRBV5-5 with TRBJ1-1; D unresolved. The germline V and J ends were trimmed by 0 bases and 1 base, with 7 bases remaining between them. The germline V gene has CDR1 SGHKS and CDR2 YYEKEE (reference sequence). The CDR3 runs 14 residues. CDR3 coding DNA: TGTGCCAGCAGCTTGGCAGTATCGAACACTGAAGCTTTCTTT. Translation: CASSLAVSNTEAFF.

This CDR3 is CAISEHLVRVGSYNEQFF. CDR3 DNA: TGTGCCATCAGTGAGCACTTGGTGAGGGTAGGGTCCTACAATGAGCAGTTCTTC. J is TRBJ2-1 and V is TRBV10-3; possibly TRBD2 for D (5 bases). Germline V gene data show CDR1 as ENHRY and CDR2 as SYGVKD. Trimming removed 2 bases at V and 1 base at J, with 18 bases between. The CDR3 loop spans 18 amino acids.